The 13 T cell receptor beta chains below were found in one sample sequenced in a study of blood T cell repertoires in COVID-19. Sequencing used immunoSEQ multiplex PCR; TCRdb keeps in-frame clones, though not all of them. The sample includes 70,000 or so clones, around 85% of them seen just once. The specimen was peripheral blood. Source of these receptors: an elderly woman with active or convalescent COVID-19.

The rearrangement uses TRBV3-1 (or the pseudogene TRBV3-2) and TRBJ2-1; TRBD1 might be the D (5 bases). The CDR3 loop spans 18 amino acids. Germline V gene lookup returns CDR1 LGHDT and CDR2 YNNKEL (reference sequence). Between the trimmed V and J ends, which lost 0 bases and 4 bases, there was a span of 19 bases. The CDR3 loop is CASSQDPHPRGAYNEQFF. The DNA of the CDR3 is TGTGCCAGCAGCCAAGACCCCCACCCAAGGGGCGCTTACAATGAGCAGTTCTTC.

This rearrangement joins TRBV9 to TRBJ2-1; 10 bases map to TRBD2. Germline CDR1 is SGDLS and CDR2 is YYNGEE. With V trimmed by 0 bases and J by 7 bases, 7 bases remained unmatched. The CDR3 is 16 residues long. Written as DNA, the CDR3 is TGTGCCAGCAGCGTAGTTAGTAGCGGGGGGAGGAATGAGCAGTTCTTC. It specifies CASSVVSSGGRNEQFF.

Here the CDR3 reads CASSPPGGIYGYTF. CDR3 bases: TGTGCCAGCAGCCCCCCCGGAGGGATCTATGGCTACACCTTC. The chain recombines TRBV7-2 with TRBJ1-2; unclear D gene. Germline CDR1 and CDR2: SGHTA and FQGNSA. CDR3 length equals 14 residues. Trimming left V 5 bases short and J 4 bases short, with 14 bases between.

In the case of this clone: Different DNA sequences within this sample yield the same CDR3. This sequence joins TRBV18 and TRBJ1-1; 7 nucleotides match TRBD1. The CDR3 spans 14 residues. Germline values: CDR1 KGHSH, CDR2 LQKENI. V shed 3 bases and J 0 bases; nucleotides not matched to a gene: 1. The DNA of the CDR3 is TGTGCCAGCTCACCGGGACAGTTGAACACTGAAGCTTTCTTT. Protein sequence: CASSPGQLNTEAFF.

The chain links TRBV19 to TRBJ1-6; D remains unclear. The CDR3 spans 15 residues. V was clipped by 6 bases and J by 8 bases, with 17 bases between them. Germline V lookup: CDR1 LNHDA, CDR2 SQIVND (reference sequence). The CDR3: CASSLVGRGDSPLHF. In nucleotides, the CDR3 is TGTGCCAGTAGCTTGGTCGGGCGCGGGGATTCACCCCTCCACTTT. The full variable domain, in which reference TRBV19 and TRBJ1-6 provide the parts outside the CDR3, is DGGITQSPKYLFRKEGQNVTLSCEQNLNHDAMYWYRQDPGQGLRLIYYSQIVNDFQKGDIAEGYSVSREKKESFPLTVTSAQKNPTAFYLCASSLVGRGDSPLHFGNGTRLTVT.

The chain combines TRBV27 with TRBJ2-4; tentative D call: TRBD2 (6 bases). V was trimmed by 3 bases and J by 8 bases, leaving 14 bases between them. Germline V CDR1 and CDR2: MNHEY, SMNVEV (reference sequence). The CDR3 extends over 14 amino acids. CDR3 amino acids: CASSFLGGRDIQYF. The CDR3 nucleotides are TGTGCCAGCAGTTTCCTGGGGGGACGGGACATTCAGTACTTC.

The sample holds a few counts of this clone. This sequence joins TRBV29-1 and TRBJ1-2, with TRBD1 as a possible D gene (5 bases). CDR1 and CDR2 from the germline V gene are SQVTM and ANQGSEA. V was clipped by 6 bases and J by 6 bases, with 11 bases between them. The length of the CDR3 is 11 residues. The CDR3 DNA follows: TGCAGCGTCCTAGGACAAGATGGCTACACCTTC. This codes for CSVLGQDGYTF. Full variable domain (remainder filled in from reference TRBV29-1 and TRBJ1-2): SAVISQKPSRDICQRGTSLTIQCQVDSQVTMMFWYRQQPGQSLTLIATANQGSEATYESGFVIDKFPISRPNLTFSTLTVSNMSPEDSSIYLCSVLGQDGYTFGSGTRLTVV.

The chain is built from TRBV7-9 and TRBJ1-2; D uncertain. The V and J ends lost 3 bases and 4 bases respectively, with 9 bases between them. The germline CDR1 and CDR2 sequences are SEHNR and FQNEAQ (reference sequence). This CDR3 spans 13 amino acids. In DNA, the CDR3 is TGTGCCAGCAGCTTGCTGGGCCCCTATGGCTACACCTTC. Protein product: CASSLLGPYGYTF.

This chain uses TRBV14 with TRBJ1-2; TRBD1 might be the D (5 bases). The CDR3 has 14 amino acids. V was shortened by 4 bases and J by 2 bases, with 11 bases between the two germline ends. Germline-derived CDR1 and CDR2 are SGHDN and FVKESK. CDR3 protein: CASSLNGGNYGYTF. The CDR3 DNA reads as TGTGCCAGCAGCCTTAACGGGGGAAACTATGGCTACACCTTC.

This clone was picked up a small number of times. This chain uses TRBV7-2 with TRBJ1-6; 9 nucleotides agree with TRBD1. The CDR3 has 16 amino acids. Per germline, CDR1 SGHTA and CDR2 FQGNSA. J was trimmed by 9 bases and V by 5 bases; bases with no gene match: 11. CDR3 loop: CASSPMTGGIGSPLHF. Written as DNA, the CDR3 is TGTGCCAGCAGCCCGATGACAGGGGGTATTGGTTCACCCCTCCACTTT.

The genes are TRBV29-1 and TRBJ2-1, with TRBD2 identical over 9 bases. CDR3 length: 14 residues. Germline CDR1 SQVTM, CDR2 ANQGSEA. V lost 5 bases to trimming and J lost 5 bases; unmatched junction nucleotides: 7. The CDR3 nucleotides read TGCAGCGTTCGGGCGGCTAGCGGGGACAATGAGCAGTTCTTC. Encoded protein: CSVRAASGDNEQFF.

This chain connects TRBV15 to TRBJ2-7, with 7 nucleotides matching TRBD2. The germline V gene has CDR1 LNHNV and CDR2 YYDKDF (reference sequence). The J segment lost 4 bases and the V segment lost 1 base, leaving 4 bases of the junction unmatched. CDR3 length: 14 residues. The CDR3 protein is CATSRVGGGYEQYF. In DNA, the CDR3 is TGTGCCACCAGCAGAGTTGGGGGAGGGTACGAGCAGTACTTC. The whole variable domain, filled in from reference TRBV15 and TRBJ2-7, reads DAMVIQNPRYQVTQFGKPVTLSCSQTLNHNVMYWYQQKSSQAPKLLFHYYDKDFNNEADTPDNFQSRRPNTSFCFLDIRSPGLGDTAMYLCATSRVGGGYEQYFGPGTRLTVT.

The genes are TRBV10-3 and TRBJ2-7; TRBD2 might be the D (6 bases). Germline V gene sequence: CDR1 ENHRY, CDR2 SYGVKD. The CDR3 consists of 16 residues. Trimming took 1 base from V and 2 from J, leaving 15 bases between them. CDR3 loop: CAISEWGVGGTYEQYF. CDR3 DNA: TGTGCCATCAGTGAGTGGGGGGTTGGGGGGACCTACGAGCAGTACTTC.